These 25 T cell receptor beta chains originate from one sample sequenced in a study of blood T cell repertoires in COVID-19. Using immunoSEQ multiplex PCR, the repertoire was profiled, and TCRdb retains in-frame clones only, with some absent. The sample lists about 97,000 clones, about 87% occurring once. Material for sequencing was peripheral blood. Receptor source: a human donor in a cohort sampled during active COVID-19.

The V and J genes are TRBV5-8 and TRBJ2-1; tentative D call: TRBD2 (6 bases). V lost 0 bases, J lost 5 bases, and 15 bases lay in between. Germline CDR1 and CDR2: SGHTS and YDEGEE. This CDR3 spans 16 amino acids. In DNA, the CDR3 is TGTGCCAGCAGCTTGGCCTTTAGCGGAGCCAACAATGAGCAGTTCTTC. This gives the protein CASSLAFSGANNEQFF.

V usage is TRBV7-3 and J usage is TRBJ2-1; 8 nucleotides line up with TRBD2. The CDR3 runs 15 residues. The germline gives CDR1 SGHTA, CDR2 FQGTGA. V was clipped by 8 bases and J by 7 bases; unmatched bases: 13. CDR3 in amino acids: CASSRASGYENEQFF. For the CDR3, the DNA is TGTGCCAGCTCAAGGGCTAGCGGGTACGAAAATGAGCAGTTCTTC.

This chain joins TRBV18 and TRBJ2-7; 8 nucleotides match TRBD2. The germline gives CDR1 KGHSH, CDR2 LQKENI. V shed 6 bases and J 3 bases; nucleotides not matched to a gene: 13. The CDR3 runs to 16 residues. The CDR3 here is CASSPSGLADYYEQYF. The CDR3, as DNA: TGTGCCAGCTCTCCCAGTGGACTAGCCGACTACTACGAGCAGTACTTC.

This sequence joins TRBV5-1 and TRBJ2-5; 8 nucleotides agree with TRBD1. V was pared by 4 bases and J by 8 bases, with 16 bases of the junction left unmatched. Germline assignment: CDR1 SGHRS and CDR2 YFSETQ. CDR3 length equals 16 residues. DNA of the CDR3: TGCGCCAGCAGCATAGGGACAGGACCAAATTCAGTCACCCAGTACTTC. This translates into CASSIGTGPNSVTQYF.

The J gene is TRBJ2-1, the V gene TRBV6-5, with 13 bases that match TRBD2. The CDR3 length is 15 residues. The V gene end was trimmed by 6 bases and the J gene end by 6 bases; junction bases not matched to a gene: 5. The germline V gene encodes CDR1 MNHEY and CDR2 SVGAGI. CDR3 coding DNA: TGTGCCAGCAGCTGGACTAGCGGGAGAAGCAATGAGCAGTTCTTC. The encoded protein is CASSWTSGRSNEQFF.

The V call is TRBV6-5, the J call TRBJ1-2; D possibly corresponds to TRBD1 (6 bases). The CDR3 extends over 13 amino acids. Trimming cost V 4 bases and J 6 bases, with 12 bases left between them. The germline V gene encodes CDR1 MNHEY and CDR2 SVGAGI. CDR3 in DNA: TGTGCCAGCAGTTCCGGGACACCCCATGGCTACACCTTC. Translated, it gives CASSSGTPHGYTF.

The V gene is TRBV28, the J gene TRBJ1-1, with TRBD1 matching over 9 bases. Germline trimming cut 9 bases from V and 3 bases from J; bases unmatched to any gene: 5. The CDR3 loop spans 13 amino acids. Germline assignment: CDR1 MDHEN and CDR2 SYDVKM. CDR3 nucleotides: TGTGCCAGACTTCGGACAGGGGACACTGAAGCTTTCTTT. This codes for CARLRTGDTEAFF.

This chain links TRBV19 with TRBJ2-7, with 8 bases that match TRBD1. The CDR3 spans 16 residues. V shed 5 bases and J 3 bases; nucleotides not matched to a gene: 12. Germline lookup yields CDR1 LNHDA and CDR2 SQIVND (reference sequence). This CDR3 reads CASSSFRGRQIYEQYF. As DNA, the CDR3 is TGTGCCAGTAGTTCCTTCAGGGGGCGGCAGATCTACGAGCAGTACTTC.

A word on this clone: At the DNA level, this CDR3 is encoded by other sequences in the same sample as well. The V call is TRBV19, the J call TRBJ2-1, with 11 bases identical to TRBD2. The CDR3 extends over 16 amino acids. CDR1 is LNHDA, CDR2 SQIVND, per germline (reference sequence). V shed 5 bases, J shed 0 bases, and the junction held 3 bases outside the gene matches. CDR3 protein: CASSPLAGGSYNEQFF. Written as DNA, the CDR3 is TGTGCCAGTAGTCCTCTAGCGGGAGGCTCCTACAATGAGCAGTTCTTC.

In this sample, this clone turned up a few times. This chain joins TRBV28 and TRBJ1-5, with unresolved D. CDR1 is MDHEN, CDR2 SYDVKM, per germline. The CDR3 covers 15 residues. V was cut by 5 bases and J by 3 bases, with 14 bases left in between. The CDR3 DNA sequence: TGTGCCAGCAGTAGCCCCGAGACAAACAATCAGCCCCAGCATTTT. It is translated as CASSSPETNNQPQHF.

The chain couples TRBV7-2 to TRBJ2-3; 9 bases are a match to TRBD2. J was trimmed by 1 base and V by 1 base; bases with no gene match: 3. CDR1 SGHTA and CDR2 FQGNSA come from the germline V gene. This CDR3 contains 16 residues. CDR3 in amino acids: CASSLGAGGGTDTQYF. In nucleotides, the CDR3 is TGTGCCAGCAGCTTAGGGGCGGGAGGGGGCACAGATACGCAGTATTTT. Full variable domain (outside the CDR3, taken from reference TRBV7-2 and TRBJ2-3): GAGVSQSPSNKVTEKGKDVELRCDPISGHTALYWYRQSLGQGLEFLIYFQGNSAPDKSGLPSDRFSAERTGGSVSTLTIQRTQQEDSAVYLCASSLGAGGGTDTQYFGPGTRLTVL.

The rearrangement links TRBV9 to TRBJ1-2, with 7 bases lining up with TRBD1. The V segment lost 1 base and the J segment 6 bases; nucleotides outside the gene matches: 0. There are 12 residues in the CDR3. Germline CDR1 reads SGDLS; CDR2 reads YYNGEE. The CDR3 DNA follows: TGTGCCAGCAGCGTAACAGGGGATGGCTACACCTTC. Translated, it gives CASSVTGDGYTF.

The rearrangement uses TRBV12-3 or TRBV12-4 and TRBJ2-2, with TRBD1 as a possible D gene (5 bases). Trimming removed 6 bases from V and 7 bases from J, with 9 bases in between. The CDR3 runs to 12 residues. The CDR3 DNA reads TGTGCCAGCAGGGGGCAAGGCGGGGAGCTGTTTTTT. This sequence encodes CASRGQGGELFF.

This rearrangement joins TRBV10-3 to TRBJ1-1, with 7 bases that match TRBD1. The V segment lost 3 bases and the J segment 7 bases; nucleotides outside the gene matches: 5. Germline V gene lookup returns CDR1 ENHRY and CDR2 SYGVKD. This CDR3 has 13 residues. CDR3 protein: CAISEAHRGEAFF. The CDR3 nucleotides read TGTGCCATCAGTGAAGCCCACAGGGGTGAAGCTTTCTTT.

The chain has TRBV11-2 and TRBJ2-2; a weak D match, TRBD2 (6 bases). Looked up from germline, CDR1 is SGHAT and CDR2 is FQNNGV. The CDR3 covers 17 residues. V was clipped by 1 base and J by 4 bases, with 16 bases between them. This chain's CDR3 is CASSLVIGRSGTGELFF. The CDR3 DNA reads TGTGCCAGCAGCTTAGTTATCGGGAGAAGTGGCACCGGGGAGCTGTTTTTT.

The gene calls are TRBV5-4 and TRBJ2-4, with 8 nucleotides matching TRBD1. The CDR3 covers 16 residues. J lost 13 bases, V lost 2 bases, and 17 bases had no gene match. Germline V CDR1 and CDR2: SGHNT, YYREEE (reference sequence). In nucleotides, the CDR3 is TGTGCCAGCAGCTTATCGACAGGGGTTGGCCCTATTAGCCAGTACTTC. This translates into CASSLSTGVGPISQYF.

J is TRBJ1-2 and V is TRBV6-1; TRBD1 might be the D (5 bases). In germline, CDR1 is MNHNS, CDR2 SASEGT. This CDR3 contains 15 residues. Trimming cost V 0 bases and J 7 bases, with 15 bases left between them. The CDR3 region is CASSEASAGLFGYTF. The DNA for the CDR3 is TGTGCCAGCAGTGAAGCTTCGGCAGGGTTATTTGGCTACACCTTC.

DNA for the CDR3: TGTGCCAGCACCCCGGGGGGCCCCCTCAGCGGTGAGCAGTTCTTC. It translates to CASTPGGPLSGEQFF. V usage is TRBV7-2 and J usage is TRBJ2-1, with D maybe TRBD2 (7 bases). CDR1 SGHTA and CDR2 FQGNSA come from the germline V gene. The CDR3 spans 15 residues. Trimming removed 7 bases at V and 9 bases at J, with 22 bases between.

This clone was recorded only once. The V and J genes are TRBV7-3 and TRBJ2-7; TRBD1 matches 9 bases. V lost 5 bases to trimming and J lost 0 bases; unmatched junction nucleotides: 2. The germline V gene encodes CDR1 SGHTA and CDR2 FQGTGA. The CDR3 runs 14 residues. The CDR3 loop reads CASSGTGSSYEQYF. CDR3 coding DNA: TGTGCCAGCAGCGGGACAGGGAGCTCCTACGAGCAGTACTTC.

The chain couples TRBV3-1 (or the pseudogene TRBV3-2) to TRBJ2-2; D perhaps matches TRBD1 (6 bases). The CDR3 consists of 17 residues. The V gene's germline CDR1 is LGHDT and CDR2 YNNKEL (reference sequence). V lost 2 bases to trimming and J lost 1 base, with 14 bases between them. CDR3 nucleotides: TGTGCCAGCAGCCAAAGAGGAACAGGGAAGAACACCGGGGAGCTGTTTTTT. Translation gives CASSQRGTGKNTGELFF.

In nucleotides, the CDR3 is TGTGCCAGCAGCCTGACTAGCCACTCCTACAATGAGCAGTTCTTC. Its translation: CASSLTSHSYNEQFF. V usage is TRBV9 and J usage is TRBJ2-1; 7 nucleotides align to TRBD2. The CDR3 has 15 amino acids. Germline V gene sequence: CDR1 SGDLS, CDR2 YYNGEE. V gave up 4 bases and J gave up 0 bases; unmatched junction bases: 4.

This chain links TRBV5-6 with TRBJ2-1; possibly TRBD1 for D (5 bases). CDR3 length: 15 amino acids. Trimming shortened V by 1 base and J by 0 bases, and 8 bases separated the two germline ends. The germline V gene has CDR1 SGHDT and CDR2 YYEEEE. This CDR3 is CASSLRQGSYNEQFF. For the CDR3, the DNA is TGTGCCAGCAGCTTGAGGCAGGGCTCCTACAATGAGCAGTTCTTC.

The chain links TRBV5-4 to TRBJ2-3; TRBD1 aligns across 12 bases. The V gene end was trimmed by 1 base and the J gene end by 1 base; junction bases not matched to a gene: 10. Germline V gives CDR1 SGHNT, CDR2 YYREEE (reference sequence). The CDR3 length is 19 residues. CDR3 in DNA: TGTGCCAGCAGCTTGCAAAGCGGGACAGGGGGCCGTGGCACAGATACGCAGTATTTT. As protein: CASSLQSGTGGRGTDTQYF.

The chain carries TRBV6-2 or TRBV6-3 and TRBJ2-7; possibly TRBD1 for D (6 bases). V lost 6 bases and J lost 0, with 12 bases in between. CDR1 is MNHEY and CDR2 is SVGEGT in the germline V gene. The CDR3 loop spans 14 amino acids. CDR3 sequence reads: CASSSTGLSYEQYF. DNA of the CDR3: TGTGCCAGCAGCTCGACAGGACTCTCCTACGAGCAGTACTTC.

The J gene is TRBJ2-2, the V gene TRBV28; weak D call: TRBD1 (6 bases). In germline, CDR1 is MDHEN, CDR2 SYDVKM. V was clipped by 5 bases and J by 4 bases, with 11 bases between them. The CDR3 is 14 residues long. CDR3 region: CASSITGFTGELFF. The CDR3 DNA reads TGTGCCAGCAGTATAACAGGGTTCACCGGGGAGCTGTTTTTT. Filled out from reference TRBV28 and TRBJ2-2, the complete variable domain reads DVKVTQSSRYLVKRTGEKVFLECVQDMDHENMFWYRQDPGLGLRLIYFSYDVKMKEKGDIPEGYSVSREKKERFSLILESASTNQTSMYLCASSITGFTGELFFGEGSRLTVL.